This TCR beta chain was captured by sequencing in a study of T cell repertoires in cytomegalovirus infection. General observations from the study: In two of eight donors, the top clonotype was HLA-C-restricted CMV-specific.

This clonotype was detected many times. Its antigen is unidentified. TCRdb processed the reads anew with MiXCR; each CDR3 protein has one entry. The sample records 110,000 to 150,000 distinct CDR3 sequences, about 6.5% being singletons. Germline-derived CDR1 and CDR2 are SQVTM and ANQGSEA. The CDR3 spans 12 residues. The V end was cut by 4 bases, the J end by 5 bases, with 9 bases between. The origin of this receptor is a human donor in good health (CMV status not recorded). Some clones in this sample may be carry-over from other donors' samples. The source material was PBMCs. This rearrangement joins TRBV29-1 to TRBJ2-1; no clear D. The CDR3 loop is CSVGLTHNEQFF. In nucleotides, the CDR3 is TGCAGCGTTGGTCTTACTCACAATGAGCAGTTCTTC.